This T cell receptor beta chain was profiled in a study of shared clonotypes between healthy human individuals. Germline V lookup: CDR1 SGHRS, CDR2 YFSETQ. The V gene lost 3 bases and the J gene lost 3 bases, with 11 bases spanning the gap. This CDR3 spans 14 amino acids. Here immunoSEQ multiplex PCR was the method, and the copy in TCRdb shows in-frame clones only, minus some. The data show 2.3 million or so clones, more than 85% seen once. The chain employs TRBV5-1 and TRBJ2-3; no firm D call. The TCR sequence derives from a young man in good health. Some clones in this sample may be carry-over from other donors' samples. The sequencing sample was made of naive CD4+ T cells from PBMCs. Subset indicated: CD45RA+ positively selected. This CDR3 reads CASSSPDRTDTQYF. The DNA of the CDR3 is TGCGCCAGCAGCTCCCCAGACCGTACAGATACGCAGTATTTT. Drawing the rest from reference TRBV5-1 and TRBJ2-3, the complete variable domain is KAGVTQTPRYLIKTRGQQVTLSCSPISGHRSVSWYQQTPGQGLQFLFEYFSETQRNKGNFPGRFSGRQFSNSRSEMNVSTLELGDSALYLCASSSPDRTDTQYFGPGTRLTVL.